Shown below are 11 T cell receptor beta chains from a single sample sequenced in a study of shared clonotypes between healthy human individuals. Assay used: immunoSEQ multiplex PCR; TCRdb lists only in-frame clones, some missing. The data hold about 2.4 million clones, with over 85% observed a single time. The specimen was naive CD4+ T cells from PBMCs. The subset denotes: CD45RA+ positively selected. The receptor source for this set is a man between 18 and 29 years old in good health. Some clones in this sample may be carry-over from other donors' samples.

The chain has TRBV11-3 and TRBJ2-1; D call uncertain. Trimming took off 5 bases at V and 4 bases at J, with 9 bases between the two ends. CDR1 SGHNT and CDR2 YENEEA come from the germline V gene. The CDR3 sequence is 13 residues long. CDR3 nucleotide sequence: TGTGCCAGCAGCCCCTCCCCTTACAATGAGCAGTTCTTC. It specifies CASSPSPYNEQFF.

This clone turned up a few times. J is TRBJ1-1 and V is TRBV7-8, with D maybe TRBD1 (5 bases). This CDR3 has 12 amino acids. Looked up from germline, CDR1 is SGHVS and CDR2 is FQNEAQ. Trimming left V 1 base short and J 8 bases short, with 8 bases between. This CDR3 reads CASSLDGGEAFF. The DNA for the CDR3 is TGTGCCAGCAGCTTAGATGGGGGGGAAGCTTTCTTT.

The chain has TRBV19 and TRBJ1-1, with 12 bases aligning to TRBD1. CDR3 size: 17 residues. CDR1 is LNHDA and CDR2 is SQIVND in the germline V gene (reference sequence). With V trimmed by 3 bases and J by 2 bases, 7 bases remained unmatched. Here the CDR3 reads CASSMILGTGGNTEAFF. The CDR3 nucleotides are TGTGCCAGTAGTATGATTCTCGGGACAGGGGGCAACACTGAAGCTTTCTTT.

The gene calls are TRBV28 and TRBJ2-1, with 9 positions matching TRBD1. Trimming removed 6 bases from V and 7 bases from J; junction bases left unmatched: 22. This CDR3 spans 19 amino acids. Germline lookup yields CDR1 MDHEN and CDR2 SYDVKM. The CDR3 reads CASRTTTTGTGPRRNEQFF. The CDR3 bases are TGTGCCAGCAGAACCACCACGACCGGGACAGGGCCCCGCCGGAATGAGCAGTTCTTC.

The chain is built from TRBV5-6 and TRBJ2-5, with D hard to call. The CDR3 is made up of 13 amino acids. The germline V gene encodes CDR1 SGHDT and CDR2 YYEEEE. Between the trimmed V and J ends, which lost 1 base and 1 base, there was a span of 5 bases. This CDR3 reads CASSLYPQETQYF. The CDR3 DNA reads TGTGCCAGCAGCTTGTATCCCCAAGAGACCCAGTACTTC.

The chain carries TRBV14 and TRBJ2-3; 11 bases line up with TRBD2. This CDR3 comprises 15 residues. The junction had 7 bases not matched to a gene; V was cut back by 7 bases and J by 4 bases. Germline loops: CDR1 SGHDN, CDR2 FVKESK. CDR3 protein: CASNVLAGVPDTQYF. DNA of the CDR3: TGTGCCAGCAATGTACTAGCGGGAGTCCCAGATACGCAGTATTTT.

In DNA form, the CDR3 reads TGTGCCAGCACCTCTGGGGCTCACACCGGGGAGCTGTTTTTT. Its translation is CASTSGAHTGELFF. The chain uses TRBV28 and TRBJ2-2; weak D call: TRBD1 (5 bases). V was shortened by 7 bases and J by 3 bases, with 12 bases between the two germline ends. The CDR3 runs to 14 residues. CDR1 is MDHEN, CDR2 SYDVKM, per germline.

This chain connects TRBV27 to TRBJ1-5; TRBD1 is a possible D gene (5 bases). V was pared by 10 bases and J by 4 bases, with 23 bases between. The germline CDR1 and CDR2 sequences are MNHEY and SMNVEV (reference sequence). The CDR3 is made up of 16 amino acids. Written as DNA, the CDR3 is TGTGCCACCATGAGGCAGGGAGGAACATTTAATCAGCCCCAGCATTTT. Its protein is CATMRQGGTFNQPQHF.

The chain has TRBV4-1 and TRBJ1-4, with 10 bases identical to TRBD1. CDR1 is MGHRA and CDR2 is YSYEKL in the germline V gene. With 4 bases clipped from V and 3 bases from J, the junction kept 2 bases outside the gene matches. The CDR3 length is 15 residues. As DNA, the CDR3 is TGCGCCAGCAGCCGACAGGGGGCTGCTAATGAAAAACTGTTTTTT. Translating gives CASSRQGAANEKLFF.

The chain is built from TRBV5-8 and TRBJ2-1, with D hard to call. Trimming cost V 0 bases and J 5 bases, with 12 bases left between them. CDR3 length: 15 residues. The germline gives CDR1 SGHTS, CDR2 YDEGEE. This CDR3 is CASSLVRTSHNEQFF. The DNA of the CDR3 is TGTGCCAGCAGCTTGGTTCGGACCAGCCACAATGAGCAGTTCTTC.

V usage is TRBV6-1 and J usage is TRBJ2-5, with TRBD1 identical over 7 bases. Germline CDR1 is MNHNS and CDR2 is SASEGT. The junction had 6 bases not matched to a gene; V was cut back by 1 base and J by 4 bases. This CDR3 has 15 amino acids. CDR3 nucleotide sequence: TGTGCCAGCAGTGAAGGACAGGGATCGAGAGAGACCCAGTACTTC. Protein sequence: CASSEGQGSRETQYF.